This T cell receptor beta chain was profiled in a study of blood T cell repertoires in COVID-19 (TCRdb year 2020). As for the study more broadly: The collaborator samples originated in the United States, Italy and Spain and spanned the acute and convalescent phases of COVID-19. The material from the prospective study consisted of cDNA or gDNA derived from T cells, B-cell-depleted T cells, or PBMCs. The dataset comprised deeply sampled blood TCRbeta repertoires from subjects exposed to, actively infected with, or recovered from COVID-19. The repertoires were made available in a free public database intended to serve as a resource for research on the immune response to SARS-CoV-2. Samples came from the ongoing ImmuneRACE study (first 160 participants) plus 1,254 subjects from 6 global collaborators. Sample metadata almost always included a de-identified subject ID, COVID-19 status, age in years and sex. Where available, HLA class I and class II types were taken from metadata supplied by the sample provider and were not determined by assay-based typing.

TCRbeta CDR3 regions were amplified from genomic DNA using the immunoSEQ Assay, a bias-controlled multiplex PCR. For the original study's pipeline: The number of nucleated cells in each sample was estimated from the amplification of reference gene primers within the assay. To quantify the absolute abundance of each unique TCRbeta CDR3 rearrangement, sequence reads were collapsed and filtered. For each sample, productive Simpson clonality was calculated as the square root of Simpson's diversity index across productive rearrangements. Here the immuneACCESS table is served through TCRdb, limited to in-frame sequences with V and J called. Missing clones are a known gap in these copies; in checked studies unresolved V genes cover under half, and the rest lacks a known reason. That table furnishes V, J and clone size, whereas the DNA furnished D and trimming. The sample profile shows around 70,000 clones; more than 75% of them were found once. 9% to 15% of the sample is taken by the ten largest.

The study at large found these results: The quantity of clinical and demographic metadata differed by source and by participant and was supplied without curation.

With regard to this clone: There is no known antigen for this receptor. The record has no base qualities; no much larger clone is one base away.

Collaborating institutions collected whole blood in K2EDTA tubes following their own protocols. Collaborator samples were shipped for TCRbeta analysis as frozen whole blood, isolated PBMCs, or DNA extracted from either sample type. Sequenced sample: peripheral blood. The TCR comes from a human donor in a cohort sampled during active COVID-19.

In nucleotides, the sequence is TGTGCCAGTATGATAGGGACAGGGGGAAGCTACGAGCAGTACTTC. Its protein reads: CASMIGTGGSYEQYF. The chain joins TRBV19 to TRBJ2-7, with 11 bases aligning to TRBD1. V lost 7 bases and J lost 3 bases, and the count of bases not matched to a germline gene is 8. The CDR3 numbers 15 residues from cysteine through phenylalanine. The CDR3 DNA has 45 bases and is translated from base 1. Sequences LNHDA (CDR1) and SQIVND (CDR2) are obtained from the germline V gene (reference sequence).